This T cell receptor (beta chain) stems from a study of shared clonotypes between healthy human individuals. As to this clone: What it binds is not known.

Donation came from healthy HIV-negative adults that had no recent acute infections or vaccinations. Points from the study as a whole: Only a few donors were included, so the genetic and exposure-history diversity represented was limited. The authors sampled blood alone, and tissue repertoires likely differ.

The authors split each subset's genomic DNA evenly across several immunoSEQ plates. TCRdb's copy holds only in-frame clones and misses some; the assay was immunoSEQ multiplex PCR. The sample has fewer than 600,000 clones, 79% seen once. Germline V gene data show CDR1 as MRHNA and CDR2 as SNTAGT. V shed 3 bases, J shed 6 bases, and the junction held 6 bases outside the gene matches. The length of the CDR3 is 15 residues. The chain links TRBV6-4 to TRBJ2-1; 9 bases are a match to TRBD2. Sequencing was carried out using PBMCs. The clonotype originates from a woman between 35 and 50 years old in good health. Some clones in this sample may be carry-over from other donors' samples. The CDR3 DNA is TGTGCCAGCAGTGAGGGCGGGAGGGCGGTCAATGAGCAGTTCTTC. Translating it yields CASSEGGRAVNEQFF.